One T cell receptor beta chain is described in this entry. The repertoire was sequenced with immunoSEQ multiplex PCR; TCRdb's copy has only in-frame clones and lacks some. The table has roughly 78,000 clones, around 78% seen once. These data belong to a study of blood T cell repertoires in COVID-19. Per the germline V gene, CDR1 is MNHEY and CDR2 is SVGAGI. J gave up 6 bases and V 2 bases, and 3 bases lay outside the gene matches. This CDR3 spans 14 amino acids. The chain combines TRBV6-5 with TRBJ1-5, with 8 bases lining up with TRBD1. Sequenced input: peripheral blood. This TCR derives from an elderly woman with acute or convalescent COVID-19. CDR3 residues: CASSYGTGAQPQHF. CDR3 coding DNA: TGTGCCAGCAGTTACGGGACAGGAGCTCAGCCCCAGCATTTT.